The following is a T cell receptor beta chain sequence with its context. Which antigen it targets is not known. It has no much larger one-base neighbor in the sample; base qualities were not kept. Libraries were built with the immunoSEQ multiplex PCR assay. For the original study's pipeline: To diagnose cytomegalovirus status from the catalog of TCR beta chain sequences, a statistical classification framework was built. What TCRdb holds here is the immuneACCESS table cut down to in-frame rearrangements. Part of the clones is not present; checked against another copy, under half of the missing clones reflect an unresolved V gene, and the others are unexplained. For V, J and clone size, that table is used; D and trimming come from the DNA. Counted in this sample were approximately 300,000 clones; roughly 89% of them appeared once. The leading ten clones occupy around 0.84% of the sample. The sample is drawn from a study of cytomegalovirus exposure and HLA in healthy donors (dated by TCRdb to about 2017). As for the study more broadly: According to a later analysis, one platform produced both the 110 or so validation repertoires and the 550 to 800 repertoires of the first cohort. In addition to the first cohort of 666 subjects, a separate validation cohort of around 110 different subjects was used. To predict cytomegalovirus infection status, the study brought together high-throughput TCR immunosequencing, statistical association of individual TCRs with disease status, and machine learning. The study was designed to test whether signatures of past pathogen exposure could be identified by cataloging public T cell receptors.

The donors belonged to the validation cohort of over a hundred subjects, which was separate from the approximately 660-subject first cohort. The study at large found these results: Most TCR sequences were seen in very few donors, while some public TCRs were found in many individuals. In a later analysis, TCRs clustered in the first cohort were found to also tend to co-occur in the 120 validation repertoires, with over 90% of cluster scores above 0. In the study, roughly 160 TCR beta chains were listed as associated with cytomegalovirus. The authors suggested that the approach could potentially be generalized to other disease states and immunological phenotypes. A few of the identified cytomegalovirus-associated TCR beta chains were confirmed in vitro to be specific for cytomegalovirus antigens. A later analysis lacked HLA typing for the validation cohort, so it scored co-occurrence in that cohort across all 120 repertoires. The classifier was reported to diagnose cytomegalovirus status with high specificity and sensitivity in both the original and validation cohorts.

V is trimmed back by 0 bases and J by 3 bases, and the junction contains 7 bases that no gene match accounts for. The germline V gene (reference sequence) provides CDR1 LNHNV and CDR2 YYDKDF. Taken from cysteine to phenylalanine, the CDR3 has 16 residues. The only DNA kept is the CDR3, 48 bases in frame from the first base. The chain is encoded by TRBV15 joined to TRBJ2-5, with 7 bases aligning to TRBD1. The sequenced sample was PBMCs. The receptor was derived from a woman between 18 and 29 years old in good health and CMV-seronegative. CDR3 loop: CATSRDLGGSEETQYF. The nucleotide sequence reads TGTGCCACCAGCAGAGATCTAGGGGGCAGCGAAGAGACCCAGTACTTC.